The 18 T cell receptor beta chains below were found in one sample sequenced in a study of vaccination effects on CD4 cells after COVID-19. The repertoire was sequenced with immunoSEQ multiplex PCR; TCRdb's copy has only in-frame clones and lacks some. Here the sample spans about 20,000 clones, around 79% being singletons. Sequencing was preceded by expansion of antigen-specific CD4+ T cells with viral peptide pools in the ViraFEST assay. With more than 9 days of culture completed, CD4+ T cells were isolated. Vaccine recipients, nucleocapsid antibody negative, had no prior SARS-CoV-2 infection. Their antigens remain unidentified. The material sequenced was CD4+ T cells from PBMCs cultured with HCoV-NL63 spike peptides, taken before COVID-19 vaccination. These TCRs come from a human donor who received a COVID-19 vaccine.

The gene calls are TRBV28 and TRBJ2-7; a weak D match, TRBD2 (6 bases). CDR1 MDHEN and CDR2 SYDVKM come from the germline V gene. The V gene lost 4 bases and the J gene lost 0 bases, with 16 bases spanning the gap. CDR3 size: 16 residues. Written as DNA, the CDR3 is TGTGCCAGCAGTTCCCCCGGGCGGGGTCGCTCCTACGAGCAGTACTTC. It codes for CASSSPGRGRSYEQYF. Using reference TRBV28 and TRBJ2-7 for the parts outside the CDR3, the full variable domain is DVKVTQSSRYLVKRTGEKVFLECVQDMDHENMFWYRQDPGLGLRLIYFSYDVKMKEKGDIPEGYSVSREKKERFSLILESASTNQTSMYLCASSSPGRGRSYEQYFGPGTRLTVT.

V gene TRBV6-5 combines with J gene TRBJ2-5, with TRBD1 matching 9 bases. V dropped 5 bases and J dropped 3; count of bases not matched to a gene: 7. The CDR3 is made up of 15 amino acids. Germline V gene data show CDR1 as MNHEY and CDR2 as SVGAGI. The CDR3 is CASSKQGAIKETQYF. CDR3 sequence (DNA): TGTGCCAGCAGTAAACAGGGGGCGATAAAAGAGACCCAGTACTTC.

V usage is TRBV18 and J usage is TRBJ1-2; 10 bases are shared with TRBD1. The CDR3 runs 17 residues. In germline, CDR1 is KGHSH, CDR2 LQKENI. J was trimmed by 4 bases and V by 2 bases; bases with no gene match: 10. CDR3 sequence (DNA): TGTGCCAGCTCACCAGTCCCGGGACAGGGGATGGGCTATGGCTACACCTTC. This codes for CASSPVPGQGMGYGYTF.

The chain joins TRBV5-1 to TRBJ1-4; TRBD1 might be the D (6 bases). Germline-derived CDR1 and CDR2 are SGHRS and YFSETQ. The CDR3 loop spans 14 amino acids. V was shortened by 0 bases and J by 5 bases, with 8 bases between the two germline ends. The CDR3 loop is CASSLVGGNEKLFF. For the CDR3, the DNA is TGCGCCAGCAGCTTGGTAGGGGGAAATGAAAAACTGTTTTTT.

The chain employs TRBV9 and TRBJ2-3; 9 bases align to TRBD2. CDR1 and CDR2 from the germline V gene are SGDLS and YYNGEE. V dropped 0 bases and J dropped 0; count of bases not matched to a gene: 2. The length of the CDR3 is 16 residues. The CDR3 DNA is TGTGCCAGCAGCGTAGGGACTAGCGCCAGCACAGATACGCAGTATTTT. The encoded protein is CASSVGTSASTDTQYF.

The gene calls are TRBV7-9 and TRBJ1-6; 7 bases match TRBD1. V dropped 5 bases and J dropped 5; count of bases not matched to a gene: 3. Germline V gene sequence: CDR1 SEHNR, CDR2 FQNEAQ (reference sequence). The CDR3 is made up of 14 amino acids. The CDR3 coding sequence is TGTGCCAGCAGCCGGGACAGTAATAATTCACCCCTCCACTTT. Translation gives CASSRDSNNSPLHF.

The chain carries TRBV6-5 and TRBJ2-7, with 10 positions matching TRBD2. Germline-derived CDR1 and CDR2 are MNHEY and SVGAGI. V trimming: 5 bases; J trimming: 2 bases; junction bases outside the gene matches: 6. The CDR3 runs to 15 residues. The CDR3 sequence: CASSPSGSKTYEQYF. The DNA for the CDR3 is TGTGCCAGCAGTCCTAGCGGGAGTAAAACCTACGAGCAGTACTTC.

The chain is built from TRBV27 and TRBJ1-2, with D unresolved. The CDR3 is made up of 15 amino acids. Germline-derived CDR1 and CDR2 are MNHEY and SMNVEV (reference sequence). The germline V and J ends were trimmed by 0 bases and 8 bases, with 16 bases remaining between them. As DNA, the CDR3 is TGTGCCAGCAGTTTATCGTGGCTGGCCTCGGGCGGCTACACCTTC. The encoded protein is CASSLSWLASGGYTF.

The V call is TRBV6-5, the J call TRBJ2-7; perhaps TRBD1 as D (5 bases). The CDR3 spans 14 residues. CDR1 MNHEY and CDR2 SVGAGI come from the germline V gene. The V end lost 9 bases, the J end lost 3 bases, and 18 bases lay between the germline ends. DNA of the CDR3: TGTGCCAGTGCCTTGGAAGGGGTTTACTACGAGCAGTACTTC. Amino acids: CASALEGVYYEQYF.

The chain combines TRBV19 with TRBJ2-5, with D perhaps TRBD1 or TRBD2 (7 bases each). The CDR3 totals 14 residues. With 3 bases removed from V and 5 bases from J, the gap between germline ends came to 13 bases. Germline loops: CDR1 LNHDA, CDR2 SQIVND (reference sequence). The CDR3 bases are TGTGCCAGTAGTATCACAGGGGAGGGGGAGACCCAGTACTTC. It translates to CASSITGEGETQYF.

This clone was picked up a small number of times. As DNA, the CDR3 is TGTGCCAGTAGTGAGGGGGAGGTCACTGAAGCTTTCTTT. Protein sequence: CASSEGEVTEAFF. This chain connects TRBV19 to TRBJ1-1; perhaps TRBD1 as D (6 bases). Germline V gives CDR1 LNHDA, CDR2 SQIVND (reference sequence). Between the trimmed V and J ends, which lost 5 bases and 4 bases, there was a span of 11 bases. The CDR3 is 13 amino acids.

The gene calls are TRBV30 and TRBJ2-5, with 9 bases aligning to TRBD2. CDR1 and CDR2 (germline): GTSNPN, SVGIG (reference sequence). The CDR3 has 14 amino acids. J lost 0 bases, V lost 6 bases, and 5 bases had no gene match. CDR3 protein: CACSSGTYQETQYF. CDR3 sequence (DNA): TGTGCCTGTTCTAGCGGGACGTACCAAGAGACCCAGTACTTC.

The chain's CDR3 is CASSQDYVGEQYF. Written as DNA, the CDR3 is TGCGCCAGCAGCCAAGATTATGTGGGCGAGCAGTACTTC. The chain is built from TRBV4-3 and TRBJ2-7; D is ambiguous. Trimming took 0 bases from V and 6 from J, leaving 9 bases between them. Germline-derived CDR1 and CDR2 are LGHNA and YSLEER. CDR3 length: 13 residues.

This clone was observed a few times. The chain employs TRBV7-9 and TRBJ2-7; no firm D call. Germline V lookup: CDR1 SEHNR, CDR2 FQNEAQ (reference sequence). Between the trimmed V and J ends, which lost 1 base and 1 base, there was a span of 17 bases. The CDR3 is 17 amino acids. The CDR3 sequence: CASSLGAPVRSSYEQYF. The CDR3 coding sequence is TGTGCCAGCAGCTTAGGGGCACCGGTCAGGTCATCCTACGAGCAGTACTTC.

The chain carries TRBV12-5 and TRBJ1-3; no clear D. Per the germline V gene, CDR1 is LGHNT and CDR2 is FRNRAP. Deletions cut 8 bases from V and 4 bases from J, with 9 bases between. The length of the CDR3 is 12 residues. In DNA form, the CDR3 reads TGTGCTAGTACCCGGATCGGAAACACCATATATTTT. Its translation is CASTRIGNTIYF.

The chain uses TRBV5-1 and TRBJ2-2; tentatively, D is TRBD2 (6 bases). From germline, CDR1 is SGHRS and CDR2 YFSETQ. V was clipped by 3 bases and J by 5 bases, with 14 bases between them. The CDR3 contains 15 residues. The CDR3 spells CASSWSRAGTGELFF. CDR3 nucleotide sequence: TGCGCCAGCAGCTGGTCCAGGGCGGGGACCGGGGAGCTGTTTTTT. The full variable domain, with the rest looked up from reference TRBV5-1 and TRBJ2-2, is KAGVTQTPRYLIKTRGQQVTLSCSPISGHRSVSWYQQTPGQGLQFLFEYFSETQRNKGNFPGRFSGRQFSNSRSEMNVSTLELGDSALYLCASSWSRAGTGELFFGEGSRLTVL.

The rearrangement joins TRBV5-5 to TRBJ2-1; D is possibly TRBD2 (7 bases). V lost 0 bases and J lost 7, with 14 bases in between. Germline CDR1 SGHKS, CDR2 YYEKEE (reference sequence). This CDR3 spans 15 amino acids. CDR3 bases: TGTGCCAGCAGCTTGGGTGCAGGGGAGGGGAATGAGCAGTTCTTC. Translated: CASSLGAGEGNEQFF.

This chain uses TRBV6-5 with TRBJ1-5; TRBD1 is a possible D gene (5 bases). The CDR3 extends over 13 amino acids. The germline CDR1 and CDR2 sequences are MNHEY and SVGAGI. With 6 bases removed from V and 5 bases from J, the gap between germline ends came to 11 bases. CDR3 loop: CASSHDSHQPQHF. The CDR3 region has the DNA TGTGCCAGCAGCCACGACAGTCATCAGCCCCAGCATTTT.